This T cell receptor beta chain emerged from a study of CD8+ T cells in alopecia areata. Background on the study: Patients took tofacitinib for 6 to 18 months, followed by 6 drug-free months. Study-wide results and caveats: Scalp repertoires also include resident alphabeta T cells from normal skin. Higher clonality was seen in lesional scalp than in normal scalp, especially in alopecia totalis/universalis.

A remark on this clone: The antigen is undetermined.

The CDR3 loop spans 15 amino acids. CDR1 MDHEN and CDR2 SYDVKM come from the germline V gene. V lost 4 bases, J lost 0 bases, and 11 bases lay in between. Extracted from the samples, RNA was reverse transcribed into cDNA to serve as the sequencing template. The method was immunoSEQ multiplex PCR; TCRdb's version includes in-frame clones alone and lacks a portion of them. The table includes 120,000 to 150,000 clones, around 87% detected once. The clonotype comes from a human donor with alopecia areata. The sample consisted of CD8+ T cells sorted from blood, taken at week 0. The chain combines TRBV28 with TRBJ2-3; D is tentatively TRBD1 or TRBD2 (6 bases each). The CDR3 nucleotides are TGTGCCAGCAGTTACGGGGGCCTCAGCACAGATACGCAGTATTTT. Amino acid sequence: CASSYGGLSTDTQYF.